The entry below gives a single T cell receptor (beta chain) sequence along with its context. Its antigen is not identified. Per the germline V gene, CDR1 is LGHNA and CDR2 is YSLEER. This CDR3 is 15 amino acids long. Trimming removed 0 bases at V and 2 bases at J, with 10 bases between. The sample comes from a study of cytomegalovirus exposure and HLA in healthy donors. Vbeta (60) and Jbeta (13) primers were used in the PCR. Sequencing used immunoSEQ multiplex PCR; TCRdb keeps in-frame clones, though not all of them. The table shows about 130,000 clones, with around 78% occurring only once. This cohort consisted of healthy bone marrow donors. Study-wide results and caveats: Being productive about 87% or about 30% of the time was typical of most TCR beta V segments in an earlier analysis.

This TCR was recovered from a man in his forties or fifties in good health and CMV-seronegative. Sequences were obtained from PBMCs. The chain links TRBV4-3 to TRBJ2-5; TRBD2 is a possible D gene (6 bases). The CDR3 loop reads CASSQELADQETQYF. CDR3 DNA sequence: TGCGCCAGCAGCCAAGAGTTAGCGGATCAAGAGACCCAGTACTTC.